This T cell receptor beta chain was retrieved from a study of blood T cell repertoires in COVID-19. Study at large: Researchers got acute and convalescent COVID-19 samples from the United States, Italy and Spain. The cDNA or gDNA used as material had been derived from T cells, B-cell-depleted T cells, or PBMCs.

In the original processing: It was from reference gene primer amplification that nucleated cell counts were estimated. Profiling relied on immunoSEQ multiplex PCR, and the TCRdb table lists in-frame clones only, not all of them. V and J calls and clone size come straight from that table; D and trimming were deduced from the DNA. Here the sample spans 23,000 or so clones, around 89% being singletons. Sample: peripheral blood. The clonotype comes from a man in his 70s with active COVID-19.

The CDR3 here is CASSPAGGTRWNEQFF. As DNA, the CDR3 is TGTGCCAGCTCACCGGCGGGGGGGACACGTTGGAATGAGCAGTTCTTC. The J gene is TRBJ2-1, the V gene TRBV18; 9 bases are shared with TRBD2. Germline V gives CDR1 KGHSH, CDR2 LQKENI. J lost 7 bases, V lost 3 bases, and 10 bases had no gene match. The CDR3 extends over 16 amino acids.